Presented here are 14 T cell receptor beta chains from one specimen sequenced in a study of blood T cell repertoires in COVID-19. The repertoire was sequenced with immunoSEQ multiplex PCR; TCRdb's copy has only in-frame clones and lacks some. The table includes approximately 350,000 clones, 75% to 90% detected once. The sequencing input was peripheral blood. These receptors originate from a woman between 50 and 59 years old with COVID-19, enrolled during active disease.

This clone was detected only once. The gene calls are TRBV7-8 and TRBJ2-4, with TRBD1 as a possible D gene (6 bases). Germline CDR1 SGHVS, CDR2 FQNEAQ. The CDR3 covers 16 residues. V dropped 5 bases and J dropped 3 bases, with 17 bases sitting between them. The CDR3: CASSPSGRGIKNIQYF. CDR3 DNA sequence: TGTGCCAGCAGCCCATCCGGCAGGGGAATCAAAAACATTCAGTACTTC.

The rearrangement links TRBV5-4 to TRBJ2-7; 9 bases line up with TRBD1. The CDR3 has 15 amino acids. Trimming took 3 bases from V and 7 from J; bases not matched to a gene: 11. Germline V gene lookup returns CDR1 SGHNT and CDR2 YYREEE (reference sequence). The CDR3 reads CASSWAGTGRPEQYF. CDR3 nucleotides: TGTGCCAGCAGCTGGGCCGGGACAGGGCGGCCAGAGCAGTACTTC. Full variable domain (rest looked up from reference TRBV5-4 and TRBJ2-7): ETGVTQSPTHLIKTRGQQVTLRCSSQSGHNTVSWYQQALGQGPQFIFQYYREEENGRGNFPPRFSGLQFPNYSSELNVNALELDDSALYLCASSWAGTGRPEQYFGPGTRLTVT.

This clone has just a few counts. This chain links TRBV5-8 with TRBJ2-1; the D is unclear. Germline-derived CDR1 and CDR2 are SGHTS and YDEGEE. The ends were cut back, 8 bases at V and 12 bases at J, with 18 bases in the middle. The CDR3 loop spans 12 amino acids. The CDR3 sequence is CASSGLATGQFF. CDR3 nucleotides: TGTGCCAGTTCGGGTTTGGCGACTGGGCAGTTCTTC.

The sample holds a few counts of this clone. The rearrangement joins TRBV18 to TRBJ2-7; 11 bases are shared with TRBD1. The CDR3 contains 15 residues. V shed 6 bases, J shed 2 bases, and the junction held 6 bases outside the gene matches. The germline V gene encodes CDR1 KGHSH and CDR2 LQKENI. CDR3 sequence reads: CASSAGQGGTYEQYF. The CDR3 bases are TGTGCCAGCTCGGCGGGACAGGGGGGAACCTACGAGCAGTACTTC. Filled out from reference TRBV18 and TRBJ2-7, the complete variable domain reads NAGVMQNPRHLVRRRGQEARLRCSPMKGHSHVYWYRQLPEEGLKFMVYLQKENIIDESGMPKERFSAEFPKEGPSILRIQQVVRGDSAAYFCASSAGQGGTYEQYFGPGTRLTVT.

Worth noting for this clone: At one end, the junction sequence differs from germline, possibly due to a read error. The chain couples TRBV7-7 to TRBJ2-2; 13 bases are a match to TRBD2. Germline V lookup: CDR1 SSHAT, CDR2 FNYEAQ (reference sequence). CDR3 length: 15 residues. The CDR3 DNA reads TGTGCTAGCAGCTGGACTAGCGGGAGTTCCGGGGAGCTGTTTTTT. Amino acids: CASSWTSGSSGELFF.

The chain employs TRBV5-6 and TRBJ2-7; perhaps TRBD1 as D (5 bases). The germline V and J ends were trimmed by 0 bases and 5 bases, with 15 bases remaining between them. The germline CDR1 and CDR2 sequences are SGHDT and YYEEEE. The CDR3 is 15 amino acids. The CDR3 protein is CASSLVSGKFDEQYF. The CDR3 DNA sequence: TGTGCCAGCAGCTTGGTGTCAGGGAAGTTCGACGAGCAGTACTTC.

The chain uses TRBV5-1 and TRBJ1-1; TRBD1 matches 7 bases. The CDR3 is made up of 15 amino acids. Germline-derived CDR1 and CDR2 are SGHRS and YFSETQ. The J segment lost 5 bases and the V segment lost 0 bases, leaving 7 bases of the junction unmatched. The CDR3 loop reads CASSLGTGVGTEAFF. The CDR3 DNA is TGCGCCAGCAGCTTGGGTACAGGGGTGGGTACTGAAGCTTTCTTT.

The chain uses TRBV30 and TRBJ1-3; tentatively, D is TRBD1 (5 bases). The germline gives CDR1 GTSNPN, CDR2 SVGIG (reference sequence). The CDR3 runs to 14 residues. Trimming left V 7 bases short and J 3 bases short, with 16 bases between. CDR3: CASQGLARGNTIYF. The CDR3 coding sequence is TGTGCCTCCCAGGGACTTGCGCGTGGAAACACCATATATTTT.

The genes are TRBV27 and TRBJ2-7; TRBD2 aligns across 9 bases. Germline CDR1 MNHEY, CDR2 SMNVEV (reference sequence). CDR3 length equals 17 residues. V dropped 7 bases and J dropped 3; count of bases not matched to a gene: 16. In DNA form, the CDR3 reads TGTGCCAGCAAGAGCGGGAGGACCCCCCGGGACCTCTACGAGCAGTACTTC. It is translated as CASKSGRTPRDLYEQYF.

The rearrangement links TRBV11-3 to TRBJ1-5; 7 bases are a match to TRBD1. Germline V gene sequence: CDR1 SGHNT, CDR2 YENEEA. This CDR3 has 15 amino acids. V lost 1 base, J lost 2 bases, and 2 bases stayed unmatched. The CDR3 region has the DNA TGTGCCAGCAGCTTAGGAGGGGGCGGCAATCAGCCCCAGCATTTT. Amino acid sequence: CASSLGGGGNQPQHF.

The chain links TRBV6-5 to TRBJ1-2, with 8 positions matching TRBD1. The length of the CDR3 is 15 residues. J gave up 10 bases and V 2 bases, and 12 bases lay outside the gene matches. Germline CDR1 MNHEY, CDR2 SVGAGI. CDR3 in amino acids: CASSYLPDRVGDYTF. CDR3 nucleotide sequence: TGTGCCAGCAGTTACCTCCCGGACAGGGTAGGAGACTACACCTTC.

This clone occurred a few times. The rearrangement uses TRBV12-3 or TRBV12-4 and TRBJ2-1; D may be TRBD2 (5 bases). This CDR3 has 12 residues. V shed 5 bases and J shed 9 bases, with 11 bases lying between them. The CDR3 DNA sequence: TGTGCCAGCAGTCGTGCACGGGGTGAGCAGTTCTTC. Encoded protein: CASSRARGEQFF.

The J gene is TRBJ1-2, the V gene TRBV19; D unresolved. The germline CDR1 and CDR2 sequences are LNHDA and SQIVND (reference sequence). This CDR3 contains 11 residues. Between the trimmed V and J ends, which lost 7 bases and 2 bases, there was a span of 5 bases. The CDR3 loop is CASNQNYGYTF. The CDR3 DNA sequence: TGTGCCAGTAATCAGAACTATGGCTACACCTTC. Using reference TRBV19 and TRBJ1-2 for the parts outside the CDR3, the full variable domain is DGGITQSPKYLFRKEGQNVTLSCEQNLNHDAMYWYRQDPGQGLRLIYYSQIVNDFQKGDIAEGYSVSREKKESFPLTVTSAQKNPTAFYLCASNQNYGYTFGSGTRLTVV.

The rearrangement links TRBV19 to TRBJ2-3; the match to TRBD2 covers 10 bases. The length of the CDR3 is 17 residues. The trim removed 5 bases at V and 2 bases at J, leaving 10 bases unmatched. Germline CDR1 LNHDA, CDR2 SQIVND (reference sequence). As DNA, the CDR3 is TGTGCCAGTAGTTCCCCGGGACTAGCGATGCCCACAGATACGCAGTATTTT. As protein: CASSSPGLAMPTDTQYF.